This passage covers 8 T cell receptor beta chains from one sample sequenced in a study of cytomegalovirus exposure and HLA in healthy donors. With 60 Vbeta and 13 Jbeta primers, the PCR was carried out. Method: immunoSEQ multiplex PCR; TCRdb's copy keeps in-frame clones and lacks some. The sample lists about 130,000 clones, more than 60% seen once, with 1.8% in the top ten. Sequencing used PBMCs. The source is a woman in her thirties or forties in good health and CMV-seronegative.

The genes are TRBV19 and TRBJ1-1; TRBD1 aligns across 7 bases. Germline CDR1 LNHDA, CDR2 SQIVND (reference sequence). Trimming removed 1 base from V and 4 bases from J; junction bases left unmatched: 3. This CDR3 region has 14 residues. CDR3 amino acids: CASSIAPGGTEAFF. CDR3 DNA: TGTGCCAGTAGTATAGCCCCAGGGGGCACTGAAGCTTTCTTT.

V gene TRBV9 combines with J gene TRBJ2-3; possible D gene TRBD2, 7 bases. The germline CDR1 and CDR2 sequences are SGDLS and YYNGEE. This CDR3 is built from 17 residues. Trimming shortened V by 0 bases and J by 6 bases, and 20 bases separated the two germline ends. The CDR3 DNA follows: TGTGCCAGCAGCGTAGCTGGACAGTCAGTCGGGGGGGATACGCAGTATTTT. This codes for CASSVAGQSVGGDTQYF.

V usage is TRBV5-1 and J usage is TRBJ2-2; D is unclear. The CDR3 covers 12 residues. Looked up from germline, CDR1 is SGHRS and CDR2 is YFSETQ. V lost 7 bases to trimming and J lost 4 bases, with 8 bases between them. CDR3 in DNA: TGCGCCAGCGTCCAATTCACCGGGGAGCTGTTTTTT. Protein product: CASVQFTGELFF.

In its sample, this clone was seen a few times. The J gene is TRBJ1-4, the V gene TRBV19; 7 bases agree with TRBD1. With 5 bases clipped from V and 6 bases from J, the junction kept 6 bases outside the gene matches. Germline-derived CDR1 and CDR2 are LNHDA and SQIVND (reference sequence). This CDR3 has 14 amino acids. DNA of the CDR3: TGTGCCAGTAGTCCGGGACAGCCTTATGAAAAACTGTTTTTT. It yields the protein CASSPGQPYEKLFF.

The chain joins TRBV13 to TRBJ2-7; 7 bases match TRBD1. The CDR3 is 15 amino acids. Per germline, CDR1 PRHDT and CDR2 FYEKMQ (reference sequence). Trimming took 5 bases from V and 1 from J; bases not matched to a gene: 8. The CDR3 nucleotides read TGTGCCAGCAGCCGACCGGGGACAGATTCCTACGAGCAGTACTTC. Translated, it gives CASSRPGTDSYEQYF.

In its sample, this clone was seen once. The gene calls are TRBV27 and TRBJ2-1; 9 nucleotides match TRBD2. The CDR3 loop spans 16 amino acids. CDR1 and CDR2 from the germline V gene are MNHEY and SMNVEV (reference sequence). V was clipped by 5 bases and J by 6 bases; unmatched bases: 11. The DNA of the CDR3 is TGTGCCAGCAGTGGACTGGCGGGAGGGTTGATCAATGAGCAGTTCTTC. Translating it yields CASSGLAGGLINEQFF.

This clone qualifies as medium-sized. This chain uses TRBV21-1 with TRBJ2-7; the D call in the table, TRBD2, was not verified against the DNA. TRBV21-1 is marked as a pseudogene. The CDR3 contains 11 residues. The CDR3 sequence: CVEGLAGEQYF. The CDR3, as DNA: TGTGTGGAGGGGCTAGCGGGGGAGCAGTACTTC.

This chain uses TRBV19 with TRBJ1-2; D is perhaps TRBD1 (5 bases). The CDR3 sequence is 15 residues long. V was shortened by 1 base and J by 1 base, with 10 bases between the two germline ends. Germline V gene data show CDR1 as LNHDA and CDR2 as SQIVND (reference sequence). The CDR3 spells CASSIVPGINYGYTF. Written as DNA, the CDR3 is TGTGCCAGTAGTATAGTCCCAGGGATTAACTATGGCTACACCTTC.